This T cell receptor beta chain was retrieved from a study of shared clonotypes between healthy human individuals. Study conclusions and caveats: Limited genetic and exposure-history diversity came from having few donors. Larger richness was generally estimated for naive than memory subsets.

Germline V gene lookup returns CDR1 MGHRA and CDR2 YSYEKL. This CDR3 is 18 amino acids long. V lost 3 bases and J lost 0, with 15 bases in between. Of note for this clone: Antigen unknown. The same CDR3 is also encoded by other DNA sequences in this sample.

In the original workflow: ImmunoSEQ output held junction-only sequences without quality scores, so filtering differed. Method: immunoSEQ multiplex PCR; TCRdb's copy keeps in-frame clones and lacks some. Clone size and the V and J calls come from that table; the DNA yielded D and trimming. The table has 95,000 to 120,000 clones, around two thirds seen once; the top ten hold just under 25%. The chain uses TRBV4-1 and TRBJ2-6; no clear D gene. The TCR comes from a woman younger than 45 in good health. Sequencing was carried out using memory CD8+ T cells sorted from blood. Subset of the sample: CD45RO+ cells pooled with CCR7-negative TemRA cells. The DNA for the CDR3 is TGCGCCAGCAGCCATGGAGCGATTGGGCTCTCTGGGGCCAACGTCCTGACTTTC. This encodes CASSHGAIGLSGANVLTF.